A single sample is the source of the 2 T cell receptor beta chains below, sequenced in a study of PD-1 blockade in classical Hodgkin lymphoma. Profiling relied on immunoSEQ multiplex PCR, and the TCRdb table lists in-frame clones only, not all of them. The data hold roughly 50,000 clones, with nearly 90% observed a single time. The time point: cycle 4 day 1 (C4D1), after less than 7 weeks of nivolumab. No patient escaped relapse after autologous stem cell transplantation, and brentuximab vedotin exposure varied. This sample comprised peripheral blood mononuclear cells (PBMCs), obtained before the fourth cycle of nivolumab. These receptors came from a human donor with classical Hodgkin lymphoma.

This clone was detected a few times. J is TRBJ1-2 and V is TRBV19; 9 bases match TRBD1. V was clipped by 5 bases and J by 1 base; unmatched bases: 11. The germline V gene has CDR1 LNHDA and CDR2 SQIVND (reference sequence). The CDR3 runs 17 residues. The CDR3 protein is CASSLLTLGQGNYGYTF. The CDR3 DNA follows: TGTGCCAGTAGTCTTCTAACCCTGGGACAGGGTAACTATGGCTACACCTTC.

Only a few counts were recorded for this clone. The identical CDR3 is also encoded by other nucleotide sequences in the sample. The chain has TRBV6-5 and TRBJ2-1; TRBD2 matches at 8 bases. CDR1 MNHEY and CDR2 SVGAGI come from the germline V gene. This CDR3 contains 15 residues. V shed 5 bases and J 0 bases; nucleotides not matched to a gene: 3. In nucleotides, the CDR3 is TGTGCCAGCAGTCCCAGCGGGAGCTCCTACAATGAGCAGTTCTTC. This gives the protein CASSPSGSSYNEQFF.